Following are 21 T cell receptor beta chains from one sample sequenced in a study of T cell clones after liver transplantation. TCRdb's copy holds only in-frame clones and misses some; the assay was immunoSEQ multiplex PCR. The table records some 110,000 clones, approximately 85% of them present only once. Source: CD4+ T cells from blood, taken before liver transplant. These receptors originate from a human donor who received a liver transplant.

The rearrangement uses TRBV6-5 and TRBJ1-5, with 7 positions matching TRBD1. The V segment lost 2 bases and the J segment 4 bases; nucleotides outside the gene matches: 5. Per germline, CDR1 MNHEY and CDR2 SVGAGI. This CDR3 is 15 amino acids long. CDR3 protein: CASSYGGTDNQPQHF. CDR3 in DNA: TGTGCCAGCAGTTACGGCGGGACAGATAATCAGCCCCAGCATTTT.

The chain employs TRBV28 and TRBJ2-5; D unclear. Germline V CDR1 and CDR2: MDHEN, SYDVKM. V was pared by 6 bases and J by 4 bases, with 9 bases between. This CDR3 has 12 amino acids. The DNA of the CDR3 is TGTGCCAGCAGAGCCTCGGCAGAGACCCAGTACTTC. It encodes CASRASAETQYF.

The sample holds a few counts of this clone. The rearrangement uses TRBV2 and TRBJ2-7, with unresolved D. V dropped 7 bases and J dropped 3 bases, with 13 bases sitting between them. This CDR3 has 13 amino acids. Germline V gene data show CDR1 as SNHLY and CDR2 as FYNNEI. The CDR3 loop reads CASKVSEFYEQYF. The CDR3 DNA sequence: TGTGCCAGCAAGGTCTCTGAATTCTACGAGCAGTACTTC. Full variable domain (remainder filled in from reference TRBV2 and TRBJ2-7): EPEVTQTPSHQVTQMGQEVILRCVPISNHLYFYWYRQILGQKVEFLVSFYNNEISEKSEIFDDQFSVERPDGSNFTLKIRSTKLEDSAMYFCASKVSEFYEQYFGPGTRLTVT.

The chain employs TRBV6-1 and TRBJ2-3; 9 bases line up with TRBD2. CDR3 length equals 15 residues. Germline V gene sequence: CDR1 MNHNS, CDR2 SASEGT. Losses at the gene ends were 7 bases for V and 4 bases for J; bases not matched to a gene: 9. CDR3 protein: CASTGASGTSDTQYF. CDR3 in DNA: TGTGCCAGCACAGGGGCTAGCGGGACCTCAGATACGCAGTATTTT.

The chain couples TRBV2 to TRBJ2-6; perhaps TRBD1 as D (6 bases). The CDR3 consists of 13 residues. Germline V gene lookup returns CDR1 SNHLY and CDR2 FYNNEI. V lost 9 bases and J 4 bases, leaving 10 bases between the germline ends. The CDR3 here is CASTGSGANVLTF. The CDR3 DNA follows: TGTGCCAGTACAGGGAGCGGGGCCAACGTCCTGACTTTC.

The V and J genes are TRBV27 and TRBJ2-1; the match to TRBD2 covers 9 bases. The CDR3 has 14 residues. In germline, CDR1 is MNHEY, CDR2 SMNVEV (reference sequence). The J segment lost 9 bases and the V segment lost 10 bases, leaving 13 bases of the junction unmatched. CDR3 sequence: CATGGREGLSEQFF. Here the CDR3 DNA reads TGTGCCACCGGTGGGCGGGAGGGCCTCAGTGAGCAGTTCTTC.

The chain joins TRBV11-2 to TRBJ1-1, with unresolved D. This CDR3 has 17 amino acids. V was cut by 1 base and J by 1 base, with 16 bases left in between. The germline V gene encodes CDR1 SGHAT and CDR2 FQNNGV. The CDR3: CASSLGLGTVPNTEAFF. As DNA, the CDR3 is TGTGCCAGCAGCTTAGGGCTCGGAACCGTTCCGAACACTGAAGCTTTCTTT.

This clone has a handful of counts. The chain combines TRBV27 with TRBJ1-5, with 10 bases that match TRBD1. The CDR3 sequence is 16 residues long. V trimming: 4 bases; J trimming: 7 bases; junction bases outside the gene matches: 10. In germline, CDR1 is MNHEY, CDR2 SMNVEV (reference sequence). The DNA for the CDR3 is TGTGCCAGCAGTTCCCGGGGGACAGGGGTATTACAGCCCCAGCATTTT. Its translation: CASSSRGTGVLQPQHF.

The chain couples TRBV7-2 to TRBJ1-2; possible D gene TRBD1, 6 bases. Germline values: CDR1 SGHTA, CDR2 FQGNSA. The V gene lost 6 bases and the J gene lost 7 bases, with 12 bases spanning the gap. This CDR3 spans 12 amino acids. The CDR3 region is CASSFSRGGYTF. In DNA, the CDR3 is TGTGCCAGCAGTTTTTCCAGGGGTGGCTACACCTTC.

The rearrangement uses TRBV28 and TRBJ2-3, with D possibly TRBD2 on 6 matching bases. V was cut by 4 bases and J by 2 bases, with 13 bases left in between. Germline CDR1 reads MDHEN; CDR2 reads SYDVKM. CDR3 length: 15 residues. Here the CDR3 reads CASSSLGGNTDTQYF. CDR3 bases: TGTGCCAGCAGTTCACTTGGCGGGAACACAGATACGCAGTATTTT.

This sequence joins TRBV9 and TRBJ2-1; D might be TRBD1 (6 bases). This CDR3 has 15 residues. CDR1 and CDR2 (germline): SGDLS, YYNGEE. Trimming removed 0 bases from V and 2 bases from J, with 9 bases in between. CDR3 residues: CASSVGRGTYNEQFF. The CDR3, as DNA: TGTGCCAGCAGCGTAGGAAGGGGGACCTACAATGAGCAGTTCTTC.

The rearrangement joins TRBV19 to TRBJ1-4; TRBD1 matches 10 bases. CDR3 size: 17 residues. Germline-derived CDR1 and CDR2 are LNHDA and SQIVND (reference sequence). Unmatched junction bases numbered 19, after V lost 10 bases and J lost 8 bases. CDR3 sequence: CATQTGTGERTKEKLFF. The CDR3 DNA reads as TGTGCCACCCAAACCGGGACAGGGGAACGAACGAAGGAAAAACTGTTTTTT.

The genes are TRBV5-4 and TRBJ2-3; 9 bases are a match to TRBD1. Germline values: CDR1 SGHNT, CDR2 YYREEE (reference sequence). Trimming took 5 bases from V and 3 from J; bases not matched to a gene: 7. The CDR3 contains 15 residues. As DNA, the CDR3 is TGTGCCAGCAGTTACAGGGGGCTGGGGACAGATACGCAGTATTTT. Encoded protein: CASSYRGLGTDTQYF.

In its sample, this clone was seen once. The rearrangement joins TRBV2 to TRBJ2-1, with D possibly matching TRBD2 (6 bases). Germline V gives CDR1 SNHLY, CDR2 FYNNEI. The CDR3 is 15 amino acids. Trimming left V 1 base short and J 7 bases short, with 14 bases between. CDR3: CASSEGLAMGNEQFF. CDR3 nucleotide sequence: TGTGCCAGCAGTGAAGGCCTAGCGATGGGGAATGAGCAGTTCTTC.

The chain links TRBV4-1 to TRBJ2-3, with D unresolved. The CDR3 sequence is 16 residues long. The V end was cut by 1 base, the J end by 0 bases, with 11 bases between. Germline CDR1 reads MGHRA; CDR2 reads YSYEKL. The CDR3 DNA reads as TGCGCCAGCAGCCAAGGGGCCCTGGGAAGCACAGATACGCAGTATTTT. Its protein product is CASSQGALGSTDTQYF.

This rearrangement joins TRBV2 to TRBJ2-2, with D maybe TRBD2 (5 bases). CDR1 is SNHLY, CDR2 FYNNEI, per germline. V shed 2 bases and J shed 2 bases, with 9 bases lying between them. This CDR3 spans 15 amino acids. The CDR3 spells CASSENGVNTGELFF. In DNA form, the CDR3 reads TGTGCCAGCAGTGAAAACGGGGTAAACACCGGGGAGCTGTTTTTT.

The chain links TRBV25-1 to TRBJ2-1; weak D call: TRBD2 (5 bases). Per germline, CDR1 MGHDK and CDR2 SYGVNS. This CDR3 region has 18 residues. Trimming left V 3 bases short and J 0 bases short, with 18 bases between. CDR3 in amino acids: CASSDPRGRLSSYNEQFF. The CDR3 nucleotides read TGTGCCAGCAGTGACCCACGAGGGCGACTGAGCTCCTACAATGAGCAGTTCTTC.

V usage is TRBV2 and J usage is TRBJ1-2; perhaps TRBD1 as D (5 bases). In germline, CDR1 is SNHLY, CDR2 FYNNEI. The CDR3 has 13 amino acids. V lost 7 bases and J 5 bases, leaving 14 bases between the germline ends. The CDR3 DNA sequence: TGTGCCAGCACCTCTGGGACTGGGTATGGCTACACCTTC. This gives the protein CASTSGTGYGYTF.

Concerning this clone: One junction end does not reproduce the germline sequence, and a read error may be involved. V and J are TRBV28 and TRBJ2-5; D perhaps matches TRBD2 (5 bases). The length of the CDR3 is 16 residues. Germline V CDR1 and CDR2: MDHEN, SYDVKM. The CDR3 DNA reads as TGTGCCAGCAGTTTTTCTTGGCGGCGGGTAAAGGAGACTCAGTACTTC. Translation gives CASSFSWRRVKETQYF.

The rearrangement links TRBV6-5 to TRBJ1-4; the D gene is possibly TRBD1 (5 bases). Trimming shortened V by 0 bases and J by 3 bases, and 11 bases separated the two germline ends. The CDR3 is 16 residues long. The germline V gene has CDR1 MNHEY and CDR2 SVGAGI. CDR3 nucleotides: TGTGCCAGCAGTTACTCGAGGGGTAGGGCTAATGAAAAACTGTTTTTT. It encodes CASSYSRGRANEKLFF.

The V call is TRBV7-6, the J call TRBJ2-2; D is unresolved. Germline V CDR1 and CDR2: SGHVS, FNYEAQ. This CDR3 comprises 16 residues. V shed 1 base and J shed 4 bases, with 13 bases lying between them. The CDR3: CASSLEVLAFTGELFF. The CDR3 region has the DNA TGTGCCAGCAGCTTAGAGGTCTTGGCGTTCACCGGGGAGCTGTTTTTT.